Shown below are 4 T cell receptor beta chains from a single sample sequenced in a study of technical replicates of blood from a few donors. Data came from immunoSEQ multiplex PCR; TCRdb stores just in-frame clones and leaves some out. The repertoire consists of tens of thousands of clones, with about 92% occurring once and the leading ten covering roughly 0.26%. Source material: T cells isolated from PBMCs. The receptor source for this set is a human donor in good health.

This clone was counted a few times. J is TRBJ1-6 and V is TRBV2, with 12 bases matching TRBD1. This CDR3 region has 18 residues. V was clipped by 5 bases and J by 8 bases; unmatched bases: 13. Germline CDR1 SNHLY, CDR2 FYNNEI. The chain's CDR3 is CASSYTGTGGMLDSPLHF. In nucleotides, the CDR3 is TGTGCCAGCAGTTATACCGGGACAGGGGGCATGCTTGATTCACCCCTCCACTTT.

The J gene is TRBJ2-7, the V gene TRBV7-9; TRBD1 might be the D (5 bases). V gave up 5 bases and J gave up 6 bases, with 8 bases separating them. The CDR3 is 11 residues long. Germline V gene sequence: CDR1 SEHNR, CDR2 FQNEAQ (reference sequence). CDR3 bases: TGTGCCAGCAGCAACCAGGGCGAGCAGTACTTC. Translating gives CASSNQGEQYF.

This CDR3 reads CASRTGTGGRQPQHF. CDR3 DNA: TGTGCCAGCAGGACCGGGACAGGGGGCCGTCAGCCCCAGCATTTT. The V call is TRBV2, the J call TRBJ1-5; 12 bases agree with TRBD1. The CDR3 length is 15 residues. CDR1 and CDR2 (germline): SNHLY, FYNNEI. The V segment lost 6 bases and the J segment 6 bases; nucleotides outside the gene matches: 6.

The J gene is TRBJ1-5, the V gene TRBV4-1; D is ambiguous. CDR3 size: 15 residues. From germline, CDR1 is MGHRA and CDR2 YSYEKL. Trimming took 1 base from V and 3 from J, leaving 10 bases between them. The DNA of the CDR3 is TGCGCCAGCAGCCAAGGAGGCGGGTACAATCAGCCCCAGCATTTT. Translation gives CASSQGGGYNQPQHF.